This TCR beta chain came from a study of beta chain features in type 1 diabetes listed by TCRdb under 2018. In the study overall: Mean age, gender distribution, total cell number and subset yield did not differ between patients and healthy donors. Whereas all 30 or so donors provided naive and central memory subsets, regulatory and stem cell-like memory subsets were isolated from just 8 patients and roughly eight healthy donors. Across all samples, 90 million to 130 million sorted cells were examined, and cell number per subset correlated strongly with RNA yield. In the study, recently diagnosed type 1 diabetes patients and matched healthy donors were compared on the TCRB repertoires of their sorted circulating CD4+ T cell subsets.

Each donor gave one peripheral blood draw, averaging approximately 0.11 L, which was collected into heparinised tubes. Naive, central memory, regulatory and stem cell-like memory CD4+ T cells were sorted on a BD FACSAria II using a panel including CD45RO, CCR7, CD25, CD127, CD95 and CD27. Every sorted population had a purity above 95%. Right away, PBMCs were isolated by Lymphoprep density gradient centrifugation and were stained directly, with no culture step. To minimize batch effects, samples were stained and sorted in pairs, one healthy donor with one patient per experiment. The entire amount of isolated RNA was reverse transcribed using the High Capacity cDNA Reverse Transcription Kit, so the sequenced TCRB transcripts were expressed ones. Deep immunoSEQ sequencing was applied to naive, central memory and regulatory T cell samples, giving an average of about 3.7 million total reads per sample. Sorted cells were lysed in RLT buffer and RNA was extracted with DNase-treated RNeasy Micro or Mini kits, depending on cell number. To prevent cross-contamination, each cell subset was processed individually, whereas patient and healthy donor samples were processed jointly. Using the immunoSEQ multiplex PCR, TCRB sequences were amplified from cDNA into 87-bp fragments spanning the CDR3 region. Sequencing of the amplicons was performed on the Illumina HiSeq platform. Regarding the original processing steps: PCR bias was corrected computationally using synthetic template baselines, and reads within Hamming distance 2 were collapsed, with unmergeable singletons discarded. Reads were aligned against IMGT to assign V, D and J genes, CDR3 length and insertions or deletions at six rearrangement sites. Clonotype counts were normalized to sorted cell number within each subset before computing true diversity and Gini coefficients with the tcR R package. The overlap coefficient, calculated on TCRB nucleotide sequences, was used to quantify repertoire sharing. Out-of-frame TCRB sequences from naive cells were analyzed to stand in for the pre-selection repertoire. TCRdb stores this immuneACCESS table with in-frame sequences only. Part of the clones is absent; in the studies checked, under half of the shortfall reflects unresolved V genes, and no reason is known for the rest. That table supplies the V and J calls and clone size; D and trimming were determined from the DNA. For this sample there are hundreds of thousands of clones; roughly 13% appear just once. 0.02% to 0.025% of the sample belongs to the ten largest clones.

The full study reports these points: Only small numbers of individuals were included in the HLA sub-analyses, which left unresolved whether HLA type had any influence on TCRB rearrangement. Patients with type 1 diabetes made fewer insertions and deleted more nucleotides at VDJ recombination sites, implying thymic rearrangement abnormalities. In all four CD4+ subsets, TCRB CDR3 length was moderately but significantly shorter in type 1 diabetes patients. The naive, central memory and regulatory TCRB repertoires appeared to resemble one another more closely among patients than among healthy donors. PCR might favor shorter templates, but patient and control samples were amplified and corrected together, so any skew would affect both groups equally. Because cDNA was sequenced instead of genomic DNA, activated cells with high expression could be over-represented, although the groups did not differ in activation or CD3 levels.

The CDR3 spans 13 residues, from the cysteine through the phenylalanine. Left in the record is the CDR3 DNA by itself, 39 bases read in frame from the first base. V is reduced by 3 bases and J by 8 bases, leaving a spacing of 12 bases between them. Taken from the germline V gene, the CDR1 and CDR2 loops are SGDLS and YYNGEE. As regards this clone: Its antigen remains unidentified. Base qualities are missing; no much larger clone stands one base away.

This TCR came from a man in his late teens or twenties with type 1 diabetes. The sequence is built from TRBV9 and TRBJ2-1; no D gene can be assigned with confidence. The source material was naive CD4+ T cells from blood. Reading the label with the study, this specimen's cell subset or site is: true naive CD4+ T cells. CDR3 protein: CASSDPKGDEQFF. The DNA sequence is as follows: TGTGCCAGCAGCGACCCTAAAGGCGATGAGCAGTTCTTC.